Sequencing of this T cell receptor beta chain was carried out in a study of T cell responses to AZD1222 COVID-19 vaccine. With 0 bases removed from V and 6 bases from J, the gap between germline ends came to 12 bases. CDR3 length: 15 amino acids. TCRdb keeps only in-frame clones here, not all; method: immunoSEQ multiplex PCR. The table includes tens of thousands of clones, approximately 80% detected once. In the case of this clone: The antigen remains undetermined.

Notes on the study in general: Only 5 or 6 people who got AZD1222 tested seropositive at baseline. White British donors predominated, females outnumbered males, and clonal diversity was possibly underestimated. After the peak T cell response, and only then, were repertoires sampled.

V is TRBV23-1 and J is TRBJ1-5, with a tentative D call TRBD1 (6 bases). TRBV23-1 is an ORF for which the function is uncertain. This TCR was recovered from an adult in good health. Sequencing used peripheral blood, obtained on day 0 of AZD1222 vaccination. CDR3 in DNA: TGCGCCAGCAGTCAATCTGGAGGGGGAGGTCAGCCCCAGCATTTT. Its protein is CASSQSGGGGQPQHF.